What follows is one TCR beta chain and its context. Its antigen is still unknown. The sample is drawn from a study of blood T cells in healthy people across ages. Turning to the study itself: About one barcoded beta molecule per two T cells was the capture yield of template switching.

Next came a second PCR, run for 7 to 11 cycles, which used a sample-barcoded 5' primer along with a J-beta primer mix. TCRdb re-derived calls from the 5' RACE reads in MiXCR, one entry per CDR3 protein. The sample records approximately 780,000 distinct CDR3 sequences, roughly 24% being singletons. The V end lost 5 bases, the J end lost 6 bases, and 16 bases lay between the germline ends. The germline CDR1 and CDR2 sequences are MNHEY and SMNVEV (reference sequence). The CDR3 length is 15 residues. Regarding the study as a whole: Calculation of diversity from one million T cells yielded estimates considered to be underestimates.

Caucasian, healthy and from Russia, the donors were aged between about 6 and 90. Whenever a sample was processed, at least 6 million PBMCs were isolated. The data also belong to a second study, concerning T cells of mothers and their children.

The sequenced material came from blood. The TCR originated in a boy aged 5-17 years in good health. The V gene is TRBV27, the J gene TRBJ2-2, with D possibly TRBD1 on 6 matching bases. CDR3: CASSLWGPGAGELFF. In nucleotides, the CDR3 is TGTGCCAGCAGTCTCTGGGGGCCAGGGGCCGGGGAGCTGTTTTTT.